Below are 27 T cell receptor beta chains sequenced from a single sample in a study of regulatory T cells in long-lasting Graves disease. Relying on iRepertoire HTBI primers and Arm-PCR of CDR3 regions, the team built TCR beta libraries. TCRdb re-called the multiplex PCR reads with MiXCR, one entry per CDR3 protein. The sample holds hundreds of thousands of distinct CDR3 sequences; around 17% are singletons and the top ten take around 27%. Time point described: newly diagnosed GD, antithyroid drugs for less than 3 months. PBMCs were the source of the RNA used for TCR sequencing. This sample was shared with a second study, whose subject was T cells in Graves' hyperthyroidism and ophthalmopathy.

The source was peripheral blood mononuclear cells (PBMCs), collected at new diagnosis, from a patient treated with antithyroid drugs. The receptors shown here come from a man aged 40-50 years with Graves disease.

The chain carries TRBV20-1 and TRBJ1-2, with 7 bases identical to TRBD1. This CDR3 has 14 amino acids. Germline loops: CDR1 DFQATT, CDR2 SNEGSKA (reference sequence). J was trimmed by 8 bases and V by 5 bases; bases with no gene match: 14. For the CDR3, the DNA is TGCAGTGCTCGTTTGGACAGGCGACGACACGGCTACACCTTC. The encoded protein is CSARLDRRRHGYTF.

Turning to this clonotype: A much larger clone lies one base from this, so it may be a read error. V is TRBV5-1 and J is TRBJ2-3; TRBD2 aligns across 9 bases. The CDR3 is made up of 15 amino acids. Germline lookup yields CDR1 SGHRS and CDR2 YFSETQ. In DNA, the CDR3 is TGCGTCAGCAGACGGCTAGCGGGGTTCACAGATACGCAGTATTTT. Protein: CVSRRLAGFTDTQYF.

This clonotype has at least ten counts. The rearrangement uses TRBV7-9 and TRBJ1-2, with D perhaps TRBD1 (6 bases). Germline V gene lookup returns CDR1 SEHNR and CDR2 FQNEAQ (reference sequence). CDR3 size: 12 residues. Trimming took 6 bases from V and 2 from J, leaving 7 bases between them. The CDR3 DNA reads TGTGCCAGCAGAGGACAGAACTATGGCTACACCTTC. Its translation is CASRGQNYGYTF.

V gene TRBV20-1 combines with J gene TRBJ2-1; D gene unclear. Per germline, CDR1 DFQATT and CDR2 SNEGSKA (reference sequence). V shed 6 bases and J shed 3 bases, with 15 bases lying between them. The CDR3 extends over 14 amino acids. CDR3 loop: CSAAVTGFYNEQFF. CDR3 sequence (DNA): TGCAGTGCGGCTGTGACGGGTTTCTACAATGAGCAGTTCTTC.

Concerning this clonotype itself: Only one base separates this from a far larger clonotype, so it likely reflects a read error. This rearrangement joins TRBV24-1 to TRBJ2-1, with 11 bases matching TRBD2. The CDR3 sequence is 13 residues long. Per germline, CDR1 KGHDR and CDR2 SFDVKD. The CDR3 region is CATLGLAEETRYF. The CDR3 region has the DNA TGTGCCACCCTGGGACTAGCGGAAGAGACCCGGTACTTC.

This clonotype was counted ten times or more. This chain uses TRBV6-2 or TRBV6-3 with TRBJ2-1; D perhaps matches TRBD2 (6 bases). Germline CDR1 and CDR2: MNHEY and SVGEGT. The CDR3 is 13 amino acids. Deletions cut 4 bases from V and 2 bases from J, with 6 bases between. The CDR3, as DNA: TGTGCCAGCAGTTGGGGGGCCTACAATGAGCAGTTCTTC. Protein product: CASSWGAYNEQFF.

The chain uses TRBV24-1 and TRBJ2-2, with no clear D. The V end lost 6 bases, the J end lost 5 bases, and 12 bases lay between the germline ends. CDR3 length: 14 amino acids. From germline, CDR1 is KGHDR and CDR2 SFDVKD. CDR3 in DNA: TGTGCCACCAGTTTTGGGATAGGGACCGGGGAGCTGTTTTTT. Amino acids: CATSFGIGTGELFF.

This clonotype was picked up many times. This sequence joins TRBV28 and TRBJ1-1, with D unresolved. Trimming stripped 6 bases from V and 10 bases from J, with 24 bases between. This CDR3 is built from 15 residues. Germline CDR1 and CDR2: MDHEN and SYDVKM. CDR3 region: CASRLAGFGENRAFF. DNA for the CDR3: TGTGCCAGCAGACTCGCGGGTTTCGGAGAGAATCGAGCTTTCTTT.

In this sample, this clonotype turned up a few times. With a much larger clone just one base away, this may be a read error. The chain is built from TRBV28 and TRBJ2-5; 9 bases align to TRBD1. Germline-derived CDR1 and CDR2 are MDHEN and SYDVKM. CDR3 length equals 14 residues. CDR3 protein: CAGRGTGIQETQYF. The CDR3 region has the DNA TGTGCCGGCAGGGGGACAGGGATCCAAGAGACCCAGTACTTC.

This clonotype was counted ten times or more. The chain carries TRBV5-1 and TRBJ2-1; 7 bases match TRBD1. The CDR3 length is 13 residues. Per the germline V gene, CDR1 is SGHRS and CDR2 is YFSETQ. With 4 bases clipped from V and 5 bases from J, the junction kept 3 bases outside the gene matches. The CDR3 sequence is CASSRDSNNEQFF. The CDR3 region has the DNA TGCGCCAGCAGCCGGGACAGCAACAATGAGCAGTTCTTC. Drawing the rest from reference TRBV5-1 and TRBJ2-1, the complete variable domain is KAGVTQTPRYLIKTRGQQVTLSCSPISGHRSVSWYQQTPGQGLQFLFEYFSETQRNKGNFPGRFSGRQFSNSRSEMNVSTLELGDSALYLCASSRDSNNEQFFGPGTRLTVL.

In its sample, this clonotype was seen a few times. V and J are TRBV5-1 and TRBJ2-7; 7 positions agree with TRBD1. Germline loops: CDR1 SGHRS, CDR2 YFSETQ. This CDR3 spans 15 amino acids. V trimming: 4 bases; J trimming: 5 bases; junction bases outside the gene matches: 12. Written as DNA, the CDR3 is TGCGCCAGCAGCCCTCTGACAGGGTTGGTAGACGAGCAGTACTTC. Translation gives CASSPLTGLVDEQYF. Together with reference TRBV5-1 and TRBJ2-7, the CDR3 gives the full variable domain: KAGVTQTPRYLIKTRGQQVTLSCSPISGHRSVSWYQQTPGQGLQFLFEYFSETQRNKGNFPGRFSGRQFSNSRSEMNVSTLELGDSALYLCASSPLTGLVDEQYFGPGTRLTVT.

There are a few counts of this clonotype. V gene TRBV5-1 combines with J gene TRBJ2-7; the match to TRBD2 covers 13 bases. Germline V gene lookup returns CDR1 SGHRS and CDR2 YFSETQ. With 4 bases clipped from V and 7 bases from J, the junction kept 11 bases outside the gene matches. This CDR3 has 16 residues. CDR3 sequence reads: CASSGLAGAPSQEQYF. The CDR3 region has the DNA TGCGCCAGCAGCGGACTAGCGGGGGCCCCGTCCCAGGAGCAGTACTTC.

This sequence joins TRBV7-9 and TRBJ2-2, with D tentatively TRBD2 (5 bases). CDR3 length: 15 amino acids. Between the trimmed V and J ends, which lost 2 bases and 13 bases, there was a span of 20 bases. Germline V gene data show CDR1 as SEHNR and CDR2 as FQNEAQ (reference sequence). The CDR3 sequence: CASSLSAHPSEGLFF. The CDR3 region has the DNA TGTGCCAGCAGCTTATCCGCCCATCCGAGCGAGGGGCTGTTTTTT.

J is TRBJ2-4 and V is TRBV20-1; D perhaps matches TRBD2 (6 bases). The CDR3 extends over 15 amino acids. The V end was cut by 0 bases, the J end by 3 bases, with 12 bases between. Germline CDR1 reads DFQATT; CDR2 reads SNEGSKA (reference sequence). CDR3 in DNA: TGCAGTGCTAGAGATCTGCGGGGAGTCAAAAACATTCAGTACTTC. It yields the protein CSARDLRGVKNIQYF.

This clonotype was observed at least ten times. This sequence joins TRBV11-1 and TRBJ2-7; D is perhaps TRBD2 (6 bases). The CDR3 totals 14 residues. The V gene's germline CDR1 is SGHAT and CDR2 FQDESV (reference sequence). V was clipped by 1 base and J by 0 bases, with 7 bases between them. CDR3 region: CASSLERVSYEQYF. DNA for the CDR3: TGTGCCAGCAGCTTAGAGCGGGTCTCCTACGAGCAGTACTTC.

The chain has TRBV5-1 and TRBJ2-7; TRBD1 might be the D (5 bases). V lost 4 bases, J lost 4 bases, and 18 bases lay in between. This CDR3 spans 15 amino acids. Germline CDR1 reads SGHRS; CDR2 reads YFSETQ. The CDR3 nucleotides are TGCGCCAGCAGCACTCAGGGTATCTCGAGATACGAGCAGTACTTC. Protein sequence: CASSTQGISRYEQYF.

Ten or more counts support this clonotype. The rearrangement links TRBV2 to TRBJ2-7; the match to TRBD2 covers 13 bases. The length of the CDR3 is 15 residues. Germline CDR1 SNHLY, CDR2 FYNNEI. V lost 6 bases to trimming and J lost 7 bases; unmatched junction nucleotides: 9. The CDR3 protein is CASSALAGGLGEQYF. CDR3 in DNA: TGTGCCAGCAGCGCACTAGCGGGGGGGCTGGGGGAGCAGTACTTC.

This clonotype was picked up a small number of times. The rearrangement joins TRBV5-1 to TRBJ2-3; 14 bases are shared with TRBD2. Germline-derived CDR1 and CDR2 are SGHRS and YFSETQ. The CDR3 has 19 amino acids. V lost 0 bases and J lost 6; bases outside the gene matches: 12. The CDR3 reads CASSLASSTSGGAWDTQYF. The CDR3 nucleotides are TGCGCCAGCAGCTTGGCCAGTTCGACTAGCGGGGGGGCCTGGGATACGCAGTATTTT.

Many counts were recorded for this clonotype. V gene TRBV2 combines with J gene TRBJ2-7; D is tentatively TRBD1 or TRBD2 (5 bases each). Deletions cut 2 bases from V and 0 bases from J, with 14 bases between. The CDR3 totals 16 residues. Germline V gene lookup returns CDR1 SNHLY and CDR2 FYNNEI. The CDR3 coding sequence is TGTGCCAGCAGTGAACCGAGGGGCGCTAGCTCCTACGAGCAGTACTTC. Its translation is CASSEPRGASSYEQYF. The full variable domain, its missing parts supplied by reference TRBV2 and TRBJ2-7, is EPEVTQTPSHQVTQMGQEVILRCVPISNHLYFYWYRQILGQKVEFLVSFYNNEISEKSEIFDDQFSVERPDGSNFTLKIRSTKLEDSAMYFCASSEPRGASSYEQYFGPGTRLTVT.

CDR3 sequence reads: CASSRPTGGETDTQYF. DNA of the CDR3: TGTGCCAGCAGCCGCCCGACAGGGGGCGAGACAGATACGCAGTATTTT. The rearrangement joins TRBV3-2 to TRBJ2-3; the table gives TRBD1 as D, unverified against the DNA. TRBV3-2 counts as a pseudogene. This CDR3 spans 16 amino acids.

This clonotype was seen ten or more times. This chain connects TRBV2 to TRBJ1-6; D perhaps matches TRBD1 (5 bases). This CDR3 contains 13 residues. The V end lost 7 bases, the J end lost 7 bases, and 11 bases lay between the germline ends. The germline gives CDR1 SNHLY, CDR2 FYNNEI. CDR3 region: CASKRGENSPLHF. CDR3 sequence (DNA): TGTGCCAGCAAGAGGGGCGAGAATTCACCCCTCCACTTT.

The chain employs TRBV7-2 and TRBJ1-6, with a possible D match to TRBD1 (5 bases). CDR1 and CDR2 from the germline V gene are SGHTA and FQGNSA. The CDR3 sequence is 17 residues long. V gave up 3 bases and J gave up 1 base, with 13 bases separating them. CDR3 bases: TGTGCCAGCAGCTTTACCGGGGCGGCGTCCTATAATTCACCCCTCCACTTT. Its translation: CASSFTGAASYNSPLHF. Full variable domain (rest looked up from reference TRBV7-2 and TRBJ1-6): GAGVSQSPSNKVTEKGKDVELRCDPISGHTALYWYRQSLGQGLEFLIYFQGNSAPDKSGLPSDRFSAERTGGSVSTLTIQRTQQEDSAVYLCASSFTGAASYNSPLHFGNGTRLTVT.

This clonotype was seen ten or more times. This chain connects TRBV18 to TRBJ2-7; D unclear. Germline values: CDR1 KGHSH, CDR2 LQKENI. V was pared by 6 bases and J by 4 bases, with 16 bases between. CDR3 length: 14 residues. Here the CDR3 DNA reads TGTGCCAGCTCCCGGACCTCGAGACTTTACGAGCAGTACTTC. Protein: CASSRTSRLYEQYF. The variable domain in full, with the rest retrieved from reference TRBV18 and TRBJ2-7, is NAGVMQNPRHLVRRRGQEARLRCSPMKGHSHVYWYRQLPEEGLKFMVYLQKENIIDESGMPKERFSAEFPKEGPSILRIQQVVRGDSAAYFCASSRTSRLYEQYFGPGTRLTVT.

The V call is TRBV20-1, the J call TRBJ2-1; no clear D. Trimming removed 3 bases from V and 5 bases from J, with 11 bases in between. Germline V gene sequence: CDR1 DFQATT, CDR2 SNEGSKA (reference sequence). The CDR3 runs to 13 residues. The CDR3 coding sequence is TGCAGTGCTAGTGTCAAGGCGGACAATGAGCAGTTCTTC. It yields the protein CSASVKADNEQFF.

This clonotype was recorded only once. This rearrangement joins TRBV2 to TRBJ1-5; 7 positions match TRBD1. V dropped 6 bases and J dropped 3; count of bases not matched to a gene: 17. CDR3 size: 18 residues. Per the germline V gene, CDR1 is SNHLY and CDR2 is FYNNEI. For the CDR3, the DNA is TGTGCCAGCAGGCCTCCTCCGACAGGGCCCCTTTACAATCAGCCCCAGCATTTT. This gives the protein CASRPPPTGPLYNQPQHF. The full variable domain, completed using reference TRBV2 and TRBJ1-5, is EPEVTQTPSHQVTQMGQEVILRCVPISNHLYFYWYRQILGQKVEFLVSFYNNEISEKSEIFDDQFSVERPDGSNFTLKIRSTKLEDSAMYFCASRPPPTGPLYNQPQHFGDGTRLSIL.

The V gene is TRBV7-2, the J gene TRBJ2-1; 10 bases are a match to TRBD1. V shed 4 bases and J 9 bases; nucleotides not matched to a gene: 6. This CDR3 is 14 amino acids long. Germline loops: CDR1 SGHTA, CDR2 FQGNSA. CDR3 nucleotide sequence: TGTGCCAGCAGCTCCCGACAGGGGGCGATTGAGCAGTTCTTC. Protein sequence: CASSSRQGAIEQFF.

Many counts were recorded for this clonotype. The V and J genes are TRBV7-2 and TRBJ2-5, with TRBD2 matching 10 bases. The CDR3 sequence is 17 residues long. The V and J ends lost 11 bases and 4 bases, in that order; junction bases with no gene match: 19. CDR1 SGHTA and CDR2 FQGNSA come from the germline V gene. For the CDR3, the DNA is TGTGCCTCCCTCCGCTTAGGGTCCAGCGGGGGGGCAGAGACCCAGTACTTC. Residues: CASLRLGSSGGAETQYF.